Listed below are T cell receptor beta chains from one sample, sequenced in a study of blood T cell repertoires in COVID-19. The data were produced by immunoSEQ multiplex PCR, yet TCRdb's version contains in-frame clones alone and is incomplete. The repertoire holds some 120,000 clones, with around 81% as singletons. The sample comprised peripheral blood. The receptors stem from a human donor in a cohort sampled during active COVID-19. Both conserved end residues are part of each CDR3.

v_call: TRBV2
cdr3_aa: CASSFDRGGDEQYF

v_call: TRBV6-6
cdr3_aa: CASSYSEGQGSPLHF

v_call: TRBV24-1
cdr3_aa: CATRGQGTAQETQYF

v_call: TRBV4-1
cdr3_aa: CASSLGTGSSGANVLTF

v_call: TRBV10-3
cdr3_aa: CAISETGEGEQFF

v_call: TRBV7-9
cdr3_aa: CASRGVEGYEQYF

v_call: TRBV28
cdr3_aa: CASSAPRGGRGTDTQYF

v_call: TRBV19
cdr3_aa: CASSIPQTGTNTEAFF

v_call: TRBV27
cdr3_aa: CASSLSKGATEAFF

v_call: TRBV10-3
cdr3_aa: CAISESSRSGGAETQYF

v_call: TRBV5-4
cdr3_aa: CASSLGGLTSYEQYF

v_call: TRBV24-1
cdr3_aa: CASSLGRGLDEQFF